One sample yielded the 4 T cell receptor beta chains listed below, sequenced in a study of shared clonotypes between healthy human individuals. TCRdb's copy holds only in-frame clones and misses some; the assay was immunoSEQ multiplex PCR. The table has over 2 million clones, around 90% seen once. The sequencing input was naive CD4+ T cells from PBMCs. Subset here: CD45RA+ positively selected. Source of these receptors: a man younger than 35 in good health. Some clones in this sample may be carry-over from other donors' samples.

The chain has TRBV29-1 and TRBJ1-1; D not certain. The V end lost 4 bases, the J end lost 1 base, and 4 bases lay between the germline ends. Looked up from germline, CDR1 is SQVTM and CDR2 is ANQGSEA. This CDR3 spans 11 amino acids. The CDR3 bases are TGCAGCGTTGCTGAGAACACTGAAGCTTTCTTT. This codes for CSVAENTEAFF.

As DNA, the CDR3 is TGTGCCAGCAGGGAGGGGGCAACTGAAGCTTTCTTT. Translating it yields CASREGATEAFF. The chain joins TRBV6-5 to TRBJ1-1; TRBD1 aligns across 7 bases. This CDR3 spans 12 amino acids. The germline V gene encodes CDR1 MNHEY and CDR2 SVGAGI. With V trimmed by 6 bases and J by 5 bases, 3 bases remained unmatched.

The chain recombines TRBV2 with TRBJ2-5; TRBD2 agrees at 8 bases. The length of the CDR3 is 14 residues. V lost 7 bases to trimming and J lost 1 base; unmatched junction nucleotides: 5. Germline V lookup: CDR1 SNHLY, CDR2 FYNNEI. CDR3 sequence: CASIGGRLQETQYF. CDR3 nucleotides: TGTGCCAGCATAGGCGGGAGGCTCCAAGAGACCCAGTACTTC.

The genes are TRBV9 and TRBJ1-3, with 11 bases fitting TRBD1. CDR3 length equals 18 residues. CDR1 is SGDLS and CDR2 is YYNGEE in the germline V gene. The ends lost 2 bases at V and 1 base at J; junction bases unmatched: 8. CDR3 sequence reads: CASSVDGQGAISGNTIYF. In DNA form, the CDR3 reads TGTGCCAGCAGCGTGGATGGACAGGGGGCTATATCTGGAAACACCATATATTTT.